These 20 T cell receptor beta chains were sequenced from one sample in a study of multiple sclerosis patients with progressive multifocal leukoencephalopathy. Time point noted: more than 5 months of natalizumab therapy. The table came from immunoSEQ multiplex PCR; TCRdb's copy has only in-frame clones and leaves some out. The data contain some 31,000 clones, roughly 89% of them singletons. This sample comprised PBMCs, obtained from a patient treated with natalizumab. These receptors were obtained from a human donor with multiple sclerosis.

As DNA, the CDR3 is TGTGCCAGCAGCTTAACCACGGGGATCACTTATGGCTACACCTTC. Translated: CASSLTTGITYGYTF. The gene calls are TRBV7-2 and TRBJ1-2, with unresolved D. Trimming took 2 bases from V and 5 from J, leaving 15 bases between them. This CDR3 spans 15 amino acids. Germline V gene data show CDR1 as SGHTA and CDR2 as FQGNSA.

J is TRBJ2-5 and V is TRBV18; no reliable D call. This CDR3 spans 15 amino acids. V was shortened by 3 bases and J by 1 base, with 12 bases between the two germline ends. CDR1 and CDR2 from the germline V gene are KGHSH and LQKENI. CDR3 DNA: TGTGCCAGCTCACCGCGACTTGGCGGCCAAGAGACCCAGTACTTC. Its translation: CASSPRLGGQETQYF.

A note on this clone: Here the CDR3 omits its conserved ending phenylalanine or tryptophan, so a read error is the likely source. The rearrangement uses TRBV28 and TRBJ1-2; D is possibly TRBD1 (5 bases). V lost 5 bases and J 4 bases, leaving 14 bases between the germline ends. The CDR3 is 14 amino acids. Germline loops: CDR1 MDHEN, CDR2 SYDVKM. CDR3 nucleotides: TGTGCCAGCAGTCCCGGGGACGGCACCTATGGCTACACCCTC. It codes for CASSPGDGTYGYTL.

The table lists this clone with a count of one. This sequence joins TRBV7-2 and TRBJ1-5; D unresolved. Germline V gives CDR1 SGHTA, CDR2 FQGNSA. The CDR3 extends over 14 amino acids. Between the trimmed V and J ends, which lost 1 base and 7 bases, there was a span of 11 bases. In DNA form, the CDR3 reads TGTGCCAGCAGCTTAGGGGCCCTCCCGCAGCCCCAGCATTTT. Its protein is CASSLGALPQPQHF. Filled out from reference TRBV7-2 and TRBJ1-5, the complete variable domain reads GAGVSQSPSNKVTEKGKDVELRCDPISGHTALYWYRQSLGQGLEFLIYFQGNSAPDKSGLPSDRFSAERTGGSVSTLTIQRTQQEDSAVYLCASSLGALPQPQHFGDGTRLSIL.

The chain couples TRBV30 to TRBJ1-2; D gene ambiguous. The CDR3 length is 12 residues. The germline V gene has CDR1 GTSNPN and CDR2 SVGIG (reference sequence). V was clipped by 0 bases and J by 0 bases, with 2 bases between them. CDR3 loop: CAWSVANYGYTF. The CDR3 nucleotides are TGTGCCTGGAGTGTAGCTAACTATGGCTACACCTTC. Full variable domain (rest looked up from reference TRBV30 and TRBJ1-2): SQTIHQWPATLVQPVGSPLSLECTVEGTSNPNLYWYRQAAGRGLQLLFYSVGIGQISSEVPQNLSASRPQDRQFILSSKKLLLSDSGFYLCAWSVANYGYTFGSGTRLTVV.

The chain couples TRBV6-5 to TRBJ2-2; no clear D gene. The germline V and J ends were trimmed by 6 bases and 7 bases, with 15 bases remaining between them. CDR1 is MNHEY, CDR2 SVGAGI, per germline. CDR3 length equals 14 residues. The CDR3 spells CASRERSPVGELFF. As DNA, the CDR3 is TGTGCCAGCAGGGAGCGTTCCCCCGTCGGGGAGCTGTTTTTT.

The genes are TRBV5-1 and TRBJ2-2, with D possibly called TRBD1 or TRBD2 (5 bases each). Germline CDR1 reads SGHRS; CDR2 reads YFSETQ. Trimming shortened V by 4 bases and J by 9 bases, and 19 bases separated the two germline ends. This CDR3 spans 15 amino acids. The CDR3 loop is CASSLPGTTPWELFF. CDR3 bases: TGCGCCAGCAGCCTCCCAGGGACCACGCCGTGGGAGCTGTTTTTT.

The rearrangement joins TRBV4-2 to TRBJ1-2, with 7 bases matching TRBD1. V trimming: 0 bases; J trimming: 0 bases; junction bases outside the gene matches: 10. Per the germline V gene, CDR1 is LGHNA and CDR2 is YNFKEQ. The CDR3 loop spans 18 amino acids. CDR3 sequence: CASSQDRTGIGANYGYTF. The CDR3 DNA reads TGTGCCAGCAGCCAAGATCGGACAGGCATAGGAGCTAACTATGGCTACACCTTC.

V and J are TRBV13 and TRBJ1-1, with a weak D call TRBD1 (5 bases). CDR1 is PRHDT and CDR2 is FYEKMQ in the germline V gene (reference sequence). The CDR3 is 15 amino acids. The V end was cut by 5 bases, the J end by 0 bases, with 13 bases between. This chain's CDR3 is CASSDTTALNTEAFF. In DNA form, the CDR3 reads TGTGCCAGCAGCGATACGACAGCTCTGAACACTGAAGCTTTCTTT.

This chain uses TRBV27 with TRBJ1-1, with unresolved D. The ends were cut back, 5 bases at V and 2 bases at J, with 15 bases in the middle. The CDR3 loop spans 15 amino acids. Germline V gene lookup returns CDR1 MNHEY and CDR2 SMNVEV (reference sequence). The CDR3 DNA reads TGTGCCAGCAGTCCAAATCAGAGAAGTAACACTGAAGCTTTCTTT. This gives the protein CASSPNQRSNTEAFF.

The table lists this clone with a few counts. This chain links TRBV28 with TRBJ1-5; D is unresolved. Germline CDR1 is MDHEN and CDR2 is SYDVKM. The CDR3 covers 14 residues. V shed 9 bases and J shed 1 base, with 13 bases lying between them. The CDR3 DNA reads TGTGCCAGTGGAGGAATGACCAGCAATCAGCCCCAGCATTTT. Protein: CASGGMTSNQPQHF.

The chain's CDR3 is CAIRTGPEAFF. DNA of the CDR3: TGTGCCATCAGGACAGGGCCTGAAGCTTTCTTT. V usage is TRBV10-3 and J usage is TRBJ1-1, with 7 nucleotides matching TRBD1. The CDR3 runs to 11 residues. The germline gives CDR1 ENHRY, CDR2 SYGVKD. After removal of 6 bases from V and 6 bases from J, the junction contained 1 base not matched to a gene.

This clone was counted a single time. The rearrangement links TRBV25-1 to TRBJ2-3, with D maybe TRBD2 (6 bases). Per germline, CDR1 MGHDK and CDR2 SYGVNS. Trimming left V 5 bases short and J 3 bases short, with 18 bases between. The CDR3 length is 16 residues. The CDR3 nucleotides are TGTGCCAGCAGTCCGCGGAGTGGGAGGATTACAGATACGCAGTATTTT. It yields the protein CASSPRSGRITDTQYF.

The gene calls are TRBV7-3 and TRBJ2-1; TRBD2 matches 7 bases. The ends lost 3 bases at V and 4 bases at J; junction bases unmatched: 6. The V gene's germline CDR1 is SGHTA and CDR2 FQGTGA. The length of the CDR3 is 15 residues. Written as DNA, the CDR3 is TGTGCCAGCAGCTTGGGAGGGTTTTTATACAATGAGCAGTTCTTC. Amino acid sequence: CASSLGGFLYNEQFF.

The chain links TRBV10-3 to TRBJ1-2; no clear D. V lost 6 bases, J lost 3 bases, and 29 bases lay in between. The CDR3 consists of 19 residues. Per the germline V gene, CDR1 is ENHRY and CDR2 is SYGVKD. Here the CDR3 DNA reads TGTGCCATCAGCCTAACTTATAGAGGGAATCGAGAAGTTGACTATGGCTACACCTTC. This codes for CAISLTYRGNREVDYGYTF.

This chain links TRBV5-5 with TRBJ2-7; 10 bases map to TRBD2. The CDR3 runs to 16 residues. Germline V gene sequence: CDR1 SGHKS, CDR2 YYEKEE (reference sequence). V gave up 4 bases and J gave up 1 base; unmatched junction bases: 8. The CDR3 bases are TGTGCCAGCAGCATAGGACTAGCGGAAAGTTCCTACGAGCAGTACTTC. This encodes CASSIGLAESSYEQYF.

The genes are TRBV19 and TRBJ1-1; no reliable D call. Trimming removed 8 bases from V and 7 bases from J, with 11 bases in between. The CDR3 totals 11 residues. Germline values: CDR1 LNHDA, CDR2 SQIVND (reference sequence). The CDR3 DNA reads TGTGCCAGTCATGAGGGTTTTGAAGCTTTCTTT. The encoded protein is CASHEGFEAFF. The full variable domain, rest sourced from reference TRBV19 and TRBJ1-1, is DGGITQSPKYLFRKEGQNVTLSCEQNLNHDAMYWYRQDPGQGLRLIYYSQIVNDFQKGDIAEGYSVSREKKESFPLTVTSAQKNPTAFYLCASHEGFEAFFGQGTRLTVV.

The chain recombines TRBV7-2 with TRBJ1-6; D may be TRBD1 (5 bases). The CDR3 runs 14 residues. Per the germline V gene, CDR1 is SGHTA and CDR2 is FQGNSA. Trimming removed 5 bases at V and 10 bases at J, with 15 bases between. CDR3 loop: CASSRDSEVSPLHF. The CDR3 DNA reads TGTGCCAGCAGCCGGGACTCAGAAGTGTCACCCCTCCACTTT.

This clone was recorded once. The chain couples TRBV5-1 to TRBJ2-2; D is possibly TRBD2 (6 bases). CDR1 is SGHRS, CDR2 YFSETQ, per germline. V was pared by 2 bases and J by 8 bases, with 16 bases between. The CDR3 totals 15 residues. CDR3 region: CASSFPLASLGELFF. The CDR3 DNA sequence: TGCGCCAGCAGCTTCCCTCTAGCGAGCCTAGGGGAGCTGTTTTTT.

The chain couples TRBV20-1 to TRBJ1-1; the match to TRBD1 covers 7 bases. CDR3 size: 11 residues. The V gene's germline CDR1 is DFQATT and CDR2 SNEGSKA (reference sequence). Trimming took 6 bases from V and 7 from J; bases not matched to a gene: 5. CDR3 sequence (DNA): TGCAGTGCCCACCGGGACAGTGAAGCTTTCTTT. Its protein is CSAHRDSEAFF.